This T cell receptor beta chain was recovered during a study of human T cells and chemical hapten exposure (dated by TCRdb to the early 2020s). About the study as a whole: For sensitization, 2% DPC in acetone was applied to an approximately 2 cm by approximately 2 cm area of upper inner arm skin. Throughout the roughly 25-week study period, patients were also given weekly therapeutic DPC doses on the scalp. Patch tests used Finn chambers with 0.01% DPC on the upper back, scored after 6 days by International Contact Dermatitis Research Group standards. The mostly female patient cohort included alopecia areata with under or over 50% scalp involvement, alopecia totalis and alopecia universalis. Libraries were combined into a pool for sequencing, and differences in TCR yield between samples came mainly from small differences in library volumes within the pool. Peripheral blood TCR repertoire changes were tracked in vivo in alopecia patients during primary and secondary sensitization to the hapten diphenylcyclopropenone (DPC). Blood samples were taken from patients before sensitization (week 0) and then at 2, 6 and about 24 weeks after DPC sensitization. About 30 alopecia patients provided blood for TCR sequencing at one to four time points (pre-sensitization, 2, 6 and 24 weeks). Findings and caveats that apply to the study as a whole: All patients had alopecia, a presumed autoimmune disease, so their immune response might differ from that of healthy individuals. Repeated subsampling changed both the strength of the expansion versus patch-test correlation and the threshold at which the correlation became significant. Significantly more large CDR3 similarity clusters were formed by expanded TCRs than by pre-sensitization or healthy control sets, consistent with antigen-driven responses. DPC sensitization did not change how many TCRs were above 1 in 1000 frequency, and no evidence was found of alterations in global repertoire structure. The number of PT1 expanded TCRs positively correlated with patch test score, significant at thresholds 8, 16 and 32 but not 4.

In the paper's terms, the time point label means: patch test 1, 2 weeks after DPC sensitization. The treatment or condition label corresponds to: therapeutic diphenylcyclopropenone sensitization with weekly scalp DPC. At every patch-test visit, the blood draw took place before the patch test was put on. Patients were eligible if aged 18 to 70, diagnosed with alopecia and judged suitable for DPC therapy, and pregnant patients were excluded. Total RNA was isolated from unfractionated whole blood collected in Tempus Blood RNA tubes. CDR1 is given as LNHDA and CDR2 as SQIVND, both from the germline V gene (reference sequence). V lost 7 bases and J lost 1 base; the stretch between them is 14 bases long. The CDR3 measures 15 amino acids from cysteine to phenylalanine. Just CDR3 DNA is preserved here, 45 bases in frame from base 1. Library generation was performed with RACE. TCRdb names NextSeq 500 as the instrument used. During library preparation, unique molecular identifiers were attached to individual cDNA molecules so that TCRs could be counted in a quantitative, reproducible way. Both TCR alpha and TCR beta chains were sequenced from each blood RNA sample. Under the source paper's analysis protocol: The median number of TCRs per sample was 90,000 to 100,000, ranging from 23,224 to 690,600. The Decombinator software suite was used to annotate V, J and CDR3 in the TCR reads. To make PS versus PT1 abundance plots, every sample was subsampled to the same number of TCRs (28,000). TCRs were defined as expanded if absent before sensitization and observed at least eight times at the 2-week time point. TCRdb trimmed public reads at Q25 via fastp, called clones via MiXCR and kept in-frame beta chains. Entries that share a CDR3 protein sequence are merged under the most common genes and DNA. TCRdb, not the authors, supplied the V and J calls. Counted in this sample were around 53,000 distinct CDR3 sequences; 9.3% of them appeared once. The top ten hold around 4.5% of the sample.

This clonotype appeared many times. There is no known antigen for this receptor. Base qualities are not recorded, but no much larger clone differs from it by a single base. This clonotype was obtained from a woman between 50 and 59 years old with alopecia areata. Some clones in this sample may be carry-over from other donors' samples. The chain uses TRBV19 and TRBJ2-4; a weak D assignment points to TRBD1 (5 bases agree). This material consisted of whole blood, taken in connection with sensitization to the hapten diphenylcyclopropenone (DPC). The nucleotides read TGTGCCAGTACCAGTACAGGAAATGCCAAAAACATTCAGTACTTC. It translates to CASTSTGNAKNIQYF.